Shown below are 20 T cell receptor beta chains from a single sample sequenced in a study of blood T cell repertoires in COVID-19. The method was immunoSEQ multiplex PCR; TCRdb's version includes in-frame clones alone and lacks a portion of them. Among around 150,000 clones, approximately 84% were seen once, and the ten largest hold roughly 2.3%. The sequenced material came from peripheral blood. These receptors were obtained from a man between 65 and 85 years old with acute or convalescent COVID-19.

J is TRBJ1-2 and V is TRBV11-2, with D perhaps matching TRBD1 (5 bases). The CDR3 runs to 13 residues. The V and J ends lost 4 bases and 2 bases respectively, with 8 bases between them. CDR1 and CDR2 from the germline V gene are SGHAT and FQNNGV. The CDR3 loop reads CASSSQGNYGYTF. The CDR3 DNA reads as TGTGCCAGCAGCTCTCAGGGAAACTATGGCTACACCTTC.

The CDR3 bases are TGTGCCAGTACCATAAGGGGGTCGGAATCACCCCTCCACTTT. Translating gives CASTIRGSESPLHF. The V gene is TRBV19, the J gene TRBJ1-6; a possible D gene is TRBD1 (6 bases). CDR3 length equals 14 residues. V was clipped by 7 bases and J by 10 bases, with 17 bases between them. The V gene's germline CDR1 is LNHDA and CDR2 SQIVND (reference sequence). The whole variable domain, filled in from reference TRBV19 and TRBJ1-6, reads DGGITQSPKYLFRKEGQNVTLSCEQNLNHDAMYWYRQDPGQGLRLIYYSQIVNDFQKGDIAEGYSVSREKKESFPLTVTSAQKNPTAFYLCASTIRGSESPLHFGNGTRLTVT.

The V call is TRBV5-1, the J call TRBJ1-1, with a weak D call TRBD1 (5 bases). Germline V lookup: CDR1 SGHRS, CDR2 YFSETQ. Trimming stripped 0 bases from V and 1 base from J, with 13 bases between. This CDR3 contains 16 residues. The CDR3 DNA follows: TGCGCCAGCAGCTTGGCCCGGATGGGGCAGAACACTGAAGCTTTCTTT. Amino acids: CASSLARMGQNTEAFF.

The sample holds a few counts of this clone. The chain uses TRBV3-1 (or the pseudogene TRBV3-2) and TRBJ1-1; D is unresolved. Germline lookup yields CDR1 LGHDT and CDR2 YNNKEL (reference sequence). Trimming cost V 1 base and J 0 bases, with 12 bases left between them. This CDR3 has 16 amino acids. The CDR3 protein is CASSQGVVALNTEAFF. CDR3 nucleotides: TGTGCCAGCAGCCAAGGTGTGGTGGCTTTGAACACTGAAGCTTTCTTT.

V gene TRBV19 combines with J gene TRBJ1-2; 7 bases agree with TRBD1. The CDR3 contains 15 residues. J was trimmed by 0 bases and V by 3 bases; bases with no gene match: 4. The germline V gene has CDR1 LNHDA and CDR2 SQIVND (reference sequence). This CDR3 reads CASSMGQTSNYGYTF. The CDR3 DNA reads as TGTGCCAGTAGTATGGGACAGACATCTAACTATGGCTACACCTTC.

The chain links TRBV6-5 to TRBJ1-4; D possibly corresponds to TRBD1 (5 bases). V shed 6 bases and J shed 7 bases, with 15 bases lying between them. Germline CDR1 is MNHEY and CDR2 is SVGAGI. This CDR3 spans 14 amino acids. The CDR3 loop is CASSPGTWGEKLFF. The CDR3 nucleotides read TGTGCCAGCAGCCCCGGGACTTGGGGTGAAAAACTGTTTTTT.

The chain links TRBV15 to TRBJ2-3; the match to TRBD2 covers 9 bases. Germline V CDR1 and CDR2: LNHNV, YYDKDF (reference sequence). Germline trimming cut 1 base from V and 6 bases from J; bases unmatched to any gene: 11. CDR3 length: 17 amino acids. The CDR3 here is CATSRGPSAGGQDTQYF. The CDR3 region has the DNA TGTGCCACCAGCAGAGGGCCCTCTGCGGGAGGGCAGGATACGCAGTATTTT. Filled out from reference TRBV15 and TRBJ2-3, the complete variable domain reads DAMVIQNPRYQVTQFGKPVTLSCSQTLNHNVMYWYQQKSSQAPKLLFHYYDKDFNNEADTPDNFQSRRPNTSFCFLDIRSPGLGDTAMYLCATSRGPSAGGQDTQYFGPGTRLTVL.

The chain combines TRBV3-1 (or the pseudogene TRBV3-2) with TRBJ1-4; maybe TRBD1 (6 bases). Germline CDR1 is LGHDT and CDR2 is YNNKEL (reference sequence). The V and J ends lost 1 base and 0 bases respectively, with 15 bases between them. The CDR3 sequence is 18 residues long. CDR3: CASSQGSDSLATNEKLFF. As DNA, the CDR3 is TGTGCCAGCAGCCAAGGGTCGGACAGCCTCGCAACTAATGAAAAACTGTTTTTT.

The V gene is TRBV24-1, the J gene TRBJ2-3; 7 positions agree with TRBD2. Looked up from germline, CDR1 is KGHDR and CDR2 is SFDVKD. Trimming removed 7 bases from V and 3 bases from J; junction bases left unmatched: 9. The CDR3 spans 15 residues. The CDR3 sequence is CATRAKGLFTDTQYF. The CDR3 nucleotides read TGTGCCACCAGAGCTAAGGGACTATTTACAGATACGCAGTATTTT.

The chain recombines TRBV9 with TRBJ2-3; 9 bases agree with TRBD2. Per the germline V gene, CDR1 is SGDLS and CDR2 is YYNGEE. J lost 4 bases, V lost 7 bases, and 10 bases had no gene match. The CDR3 runs to 15 residues. The CDR3 loop reads CASSGGSGSADTQYF. CDR3 bases: TGTGCCAGCTCAGGTGGTAGCGGGAGCGCAGATACGCAGTATTTT. The variable domain in full, completed from reference TRBV9 and TRBJ2-3, reads DSGVTQTPKHLITATGQRVTLRCSPRSGDLSVYWYQQSLDQGLQFLIQYYNGEERAKGNILERFSAQQFPDLHSELNLSSLELGDSALYFCASSGGSGSADTQYFGPGTRLTVL.

The chain links TRBV28 to TRBJ1-6; D possibly corresponds to TRBD1 (6 bases). The CDR3 length is 14 residues. Germline CDR1 reads MDHEN; CDR2 reads SYDVKM. Deletions cut 4 bases from V and 7 bases from J, with 11 bases between. CDR3 in DNA: TGTGCCAGCAGTTCAACAGGGTTGAATTCACCCCTCCACTTT. Encoded protein: CASSSTGLNSPLHF.

The chain has TRBV7-8 and TRBJ1-2; D is ambiguous. Germline lookup yields CDR1 SGHVS and CDR2 FQNEAQ. Between the trimmed V and J ends, which lost 0 bases and 4 bases, there was a span of 18 bases. The length of the CDR3 is 17 residues. The CDR3 loop is CASSLAVALVFGYGYTF. The CDR3 coding sequence is TGTGCCAGCAGCTTAGCGGTAGCGTTGGTTTTTGGCTATGGCTACACCTTC.

This clone was seen just once. This chain connects TRBV3-1 (or the pseudogene TRBV3-2) to TRBJ1-3; TRBD1 aligns across 7 bases. From germline, CDR1 is LGHDT and CDR2 YNNKEL (reference sequence). V was clipped by 1 base and J by 0 bases; unmatched bases: 0. This CDR3 has 15 residues. The CDR3: CASSQGDSSGNTIYF. CDR3 nucleotide sequence: TGTGCCAGCAGCCAAGGGGACAGCTCTGGAAACACCATATATTTT.

The CDR3 reads CASSQQAGGSYNEQFF. DNA for the CDR3: TGCGCCAGCAGTCAGCAAGCAGGGGGCTCCTACAATGAGCAGTTCTTC. V and J are TRBV4-1 and TRBJ2-1; 7 nucleotides match TRBD1. The CDR3 spans 16 residues. V gave up 6 bases and J gave up 0 bases; unmatched junction bases: 8. Germline-derived CDR1 and CDR2 are MGHRA and YSYEKL.

This clone was counted a single time. This chain uses TRBV25-1 with TRBJ1-4, with D tentatively TRBD1 (6 bases). Trimming shortened V by 5 bases and J by 2 bases, and 12 bases separated the two germline ends. Germline V gene lookup returns CDR1 MGHDK and CDR2 SYGVNS. This CDR3 has 15 amino acids. The DNA for the CDR3 is TGTGCCAGCAGTAAACAGGGAAACACTAATGAAAAACTGTTTTTT. It yields the protein CASSKQGNTNEKLFF.

The chain is built from TRBV29-1 and TRBJ2-5; the D gene is possibly TRBD2 (6 bases). The CDR3 has 13 amino acids. Germline values: CDR1 SQVTM, CDR2 ANQGSEA. Trimming removed 4 bases from V and 4 bases from J, with 13 bases in between. The CDR3 sequence is CSVAPTSRETQYF. The CDR3, as DNA: TGCAGCGTTGCTCCCACTAGCCGAGAGACCCAGTACTTC.

The rearrangement joins TRBV7-2 to TRBJ1-6, with D maybe TRBD1 (5 bases). The CDR3 is 15 amino acids. Germline values: CDR1 SGHTA, CDR2 FQGNSA. V lost 5 bases and J lost 11, with 19 bases in between. The CDR3 spells CASSANMGTGTPLHF. CDR3 nucleotide sequence: TGTGCCAGCAGCGCTAACATGGGGACTGGGACACCCCTCCACTTT.

The V gene is TRBV9, the J gene TRBJ2-5; TRBD2 matches at 7 bases. The germline CDR1 and CDR2 sequences are SGDLS and YYNGEE. The CDR3 covers 16 residues. After removal of 4 bases from V and 0 bases from J, the junction contained 9 bases not matched to a gene. The CDR3 DNA follows: TGTGCCAGCAGCCGGAGCGAAGCGGGGAACCAAGAGACCCAGTACTTC. It specifies CASSRSEAGNQETQYF.

This clone turned up a few times. The chain combines TRBV7-2 with TRBJ2-2; 8 bases align to TRBD2. Germline V gene sequence: CDR1 SGHTA, CDR2 FQGNSA. The V gene end was trimmed by 5 bases and the J gene end by 3 bases; junction bases not matched to a gene: 8. This CDR3 contains 16 residues. The CDR3 sequence: CASSPSSAGDTGELFF. The CDR3 DNA follows: TGTGCCAGCAGCCCCTCCTCAGCGGGGGACACCGGGGAGCTGTTTTTT. The variable domain in full, with the rest retrieved from reference TRBV7-2 and TRBJ2-2, is GAGVSQSPSNKVTEKGKDVELRCDPISGHTALYWYRQSLGQGLEFLIYFQGNSAPDKSGLPSDRFSAERTGGSVSTLTIQRTQQEDSAVYLCASSPSSAGDTGELFFGEGSRLTVL.

V is TRBV5-8 and J is TRBJ1-2, with D unresolved. The CDR3 is 14 residues long. Trimming stripped 4 bases from V and 1 base from J, with 11 bases between. Per germline, CDR1 SGHTS and CDR2 YDEGEE. The CDR3 protein is CASSPPTYNYGYTF. The CDR3 DNA reads TGTGCCAGCAGCCCGCCCACATATAACTATGGCTACACCTTC.